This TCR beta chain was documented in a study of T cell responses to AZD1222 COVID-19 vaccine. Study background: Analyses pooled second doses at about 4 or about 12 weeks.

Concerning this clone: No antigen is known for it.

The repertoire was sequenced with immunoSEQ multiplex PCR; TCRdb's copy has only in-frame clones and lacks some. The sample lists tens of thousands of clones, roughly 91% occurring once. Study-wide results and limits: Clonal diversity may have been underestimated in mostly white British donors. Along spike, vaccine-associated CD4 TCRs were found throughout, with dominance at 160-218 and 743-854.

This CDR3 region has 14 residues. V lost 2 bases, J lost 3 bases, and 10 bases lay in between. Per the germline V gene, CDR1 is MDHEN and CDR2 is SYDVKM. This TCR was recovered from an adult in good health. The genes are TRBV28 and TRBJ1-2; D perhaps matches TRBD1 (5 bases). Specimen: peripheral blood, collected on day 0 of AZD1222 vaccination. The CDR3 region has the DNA TGTGCCAGCAGTTTAGTGGCAGGGCACTATGGCTACACCTTC. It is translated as CASSLVAGHYGYTF.